Following are 22 T cell receptor beta chains from one sample sequenced in a study of T cell repertoires in cytomegalovirus infection. Antigens for these TCRs are unknown. One entry per CDR3 protein, called by TCRdb with MiXCR from the reads. The sample yields about 89,000 distinct CDR3 sequences, 25% to 30% seen once. The sequencing used CD8+ T cells from cultured PBMCs, collected from culture after CMV antigen stimulation. Receptors originate from a human donor in good health (CMV status not recorded). Some clones in this sample may be carry-over from other donors' samples.

The chain is built from TRBV13 and TRBJ1-4; possible D gene TRBD1, 5 bases. Trimming left V 1 base short and J 8 bases short, with 20 bases between. From germline, CDR1 is PRHDT and CDR2 FYEKMQ (reference sequence). The CDR3 runs to 17 residues. The CDR3 nucleotides are TGTGCCAGCAGCTTAGTAGGCACAAAGGGGTTGGGCGAAAAACTGTTTTTT. This translates into CASSLVGTKGLGEKLFF.

This clonotype came up many times. The chain couples TRBV4-1 to TRBJ1-1; no clear D. The germline V gene has CDR1 MGHRA and CDR2 YSYEKL. Trimming removed 4 bases from V and 1 base from J, with 16 bases in between. The CDR3 is 16 amino acids. The CDR3 protein is CASSPFFGDPNTEAFF. The CDR3 DNA is TGCGCCAGCAGCCCTTTCTTTGGAGACCCGAACACTGAAGCTTTCTTT.

Only a few counts were recorded for this clonotype. The rearrangement uses TRBV7-9 and TRBJ1-5, with a tentative D call TRBD1 (6 bases). Germline assignment: CDR1 SEHNR and CDR2 FQNEAQ (reference sequence). The CDR3 runs to 13 residues. V lost 4 bases, J lost 11 bases, and 15 bases lay in between. CDR3 sequence reads: CASSYEVDRTQHF. CDR3 sequence (DNA): TGTGCCAGCAGCTATGAGGTGGACAGAACCCAGCATTTT. Looking up the rest from reference TRBV7-9 and TRBJ1-5 gives the full variable domain: DTGVSQNPRHKITKRGQNVTFRCDPISEHNRLYWYRQTLGQGPEFLTYFQNEAQLEKSRLLSDRFSAERPKGSFSTLEIQRTEQGDSAMYLCASSYEVDRTQHFGDGTRLSIL.

The chain couples TRBV20-1 to TRBJ2-2; maybe TRBD2 (6 bases). V lost 5 bases and J 3 bases, leaving 16 bases between the germline ends. This CDR3 is built from 15 residues. CDR1 is DFQATT and CDR2 is SNEGSKA in the germline V gene (reference sequence). This CDR3 reads CSAPNGGGYTGELFF. For the CDR3, the DNA is TGCAGTGCTCCTAACGGGGGTGGTTACACCGGGGAGCTGTTTTTT.

The V gene is TRBV2, the J gene TRBJ1-3; a possible D gene is TRBD1 (5 bases). Trimming stripped 6 bases from V and 0 bases from J, with 15 bases between. Germline loops: CDR1 SNHLY, CDR2 FYNNEI. CDR3 length: 16 residues. CDR3 amino acids: CASRPLGGSSGNTIYF. The CDR3 region has the DNA TGTGCCAGCAGGCCCTTGGGGGGATCCTCTGGAAACACCATATATTTT.

This clonotype was seen a handful of times. The rearrangement links TRBV6-6 to TRBJ1-5; TRBD1 might be the D (6 bases). Germline V gene data show CDR1 as MNHNY and CDR2 as SVGAGI (reference sequence). V was clipped by 2 bases and J by 6 bases, with 11 bases between them. The CDR3 contains 14 residues. The CDR3 nucleotides read TGTGCCAGCAGTTACGGGGACATTAGTCAGCCCCAGCATTTT. Translation: CASSYGDISQPQHF.

The chain is built from TRBV7-8 and TRBJ1-4; weak D call: TRBD1 (5 bases). With 4 bases removed from V and 8 bases from J, the gap between germline ends came to 23 bases. The CDR3 is 17 residues long. CDR1 is SGHVS, CDR2 FQNEAQ, per germline. The CDR3 sequence: CASSSTPGWGKNEKLFF. In nucleotides, the CDR3 is TGTGCCAGCAGCTCGACTCCAGGGTGGGGCAAGAACGAAAAACTGTTTTTT.

This clonotype was picked up many times. The chain recombines TRBV2 with TRBJ2-7; the D gene is possibly TRBD2 (5 bases). The CDR3 runs 12 residues. The V gene lost 4 bases and the J gene lost 1 base, with 5 bases spanning the gap. Looked up from germline, CDR1 is SNHLY and CDR2 is FYNNEI. DNA of the CDR3: TGTGCCAGCAGTGGGACTTCCTACGAGCAGTACTTC. Translating it yields CASSGTSYEQYF.

The genes are TRBV27 and TRBJ1-1; D is unresolved. Germline lookup yields CDR1 MNHEY and CDR2 SMNVEV (reference sequence). V was pared by 6 bases and J by 4 bases, with 9 bases between. There are 12 residues in the CDR3. The CDR3 loop is CASSGGITEAFF. In nucleotides, the CDR3 is TGTGCCAGCAGCGGAGGTATCACTGAAGCTTTCTTT.

This chain uses TRBV6-5 with TRBJ2-3; 11 nucleotides match TRBD1. In germline, CDR1 is MNHEY, CDR2 SVGAGI. The junction had 7 bases not matched to a gene; V was cut back by 6 bases and J by 8 bases. The CDR3 spans 14 residues. In DNA, the CDR3 is TGTGCCAGCAGCCCAGGGACAGGGGGAACTACGCAGTATTTT. Translation gives CASSPGTGGTTQYF.

This clonotype was seen repeatedly, ten times or more. The chain is built from TRBV7-2 and TRBJ2-5; D is tentatively TRBD1 or TRBD2 (6 bases each). This CDR3 is 16 amino acids long. The V gene lost 4 bases and the J gene lost 6 bases, with 21 bases spanning the gap. The germline gives CDR1 SGHTA, CDR2 FQGNSA. The CDR3 region has the DNA TGTGCCAGCAGCTCCCAATCCGGCCTGGGGGGCAAGACCCAGTACTTC. Its translation is CASSSQSGLGGKTQYF.

In this sample, this clonotype turned up a few times. The chain recombines TRBV7-2 with TRBJ2-3; 10 bases line up with TRBD2. Per the germline V gene, CDR1 is SGHTA and CDR2 is FQGNSA. After removal of 1 base from V and 3 bases from J, the junction contained 4 bases not matched to a gene. CDR3 length equals 16 residues. Written as DNA, the CDR3 is TGTGCCAGCAGCTTAGACTTTAGCGGGGGGACAGATACGCAGTATTTT. Its translation is CASSLDFSGGTDTQYF.

V gene TRBV19 combines with J gene TRBJ2-2; D possibly corresponds to TRBD2 (5 bases). In germline, CDR1 is LNHDA, CDR2 SQIVND (reference sequence). The CDR3 consists of 14 residues. Trimming removed 5 bases at V and 5 bases at J, with 12 bases between. The CDR3 sequence is CASSPQAGTGELFF. Here the CDR3 DNA reads TGTGCCAGTAGTCCTCAGGCGGGTACCGGGGAGCTGTTTTTT.

This clonotype was seen a few times. The gene calls are TRBV23-1 and TRBJ1-5; 12 bases line up with TRBD1. TRBV23-1 is marked as an open reading frame, function uncertain. The V gene end was trimmed by 5 bases and the J gene end by 0 bases; junction bases not matched to a gene: 14. The CDR3 sequence is 20 residues long. CDR3 sequence (DNA): TGCGCCAGCAGTACACCTCCGGGACAGGGGGCCGAGGATAGCAATCAGCCCCAGCATTTT. This sequence encodes CASSTPPGQGAEDSNQPQHF.

This clonotype showed up just a few times. This chain connects TRBV7-9 to TRBJ2-7; D perhaps matches TRBD2 (5 bases). The V end was cut by 3 bases, the J end by 2 bases, with 11 bases between. The CDR3 is 14 amino acids. The germline V gene has CDR1 SEHNR and CDR2 FQNEAQ (reference sequence). This CDR3 is CASSLREPPYEQYF. The CDR3 DNA follows: TGTGCCAGCAGCTTGAGGGAACCTCCCTACGAGCAGTACTTC. The whole variable domain, filled in from reference TRBV7-9 and TRBJ2-7, reads DTGVSQNPRHKITKRGQNVTFRCDPISEHNRLYWYRQTLGQGPEFLTYFQNEAQLEKSRLLSDRFSAERPKGSFSTLEIQRTEQGDSAMYLCASSLREPPYEQYFGPGTRLTVT.

To note about this clonotype: At one boundary the junction diverges from the germline segment, which might be a read error. This chain joins TRBV7-6 and TRBJ1-3; possible D gene TRBD1, 5 bases. Germline V gene sequence: CDR1 SGHVS, CDR2 FNYEAQ. The CDR3 runs to 15 residues. CDR3 nucleotides: TGTGTCAGCAGCTCACTAACAGGCTCTGGAAACACCATATATTTT. Its protein is CVSSSLTGSGNTIYF. The variable domain in full, completed from reference TRBV7-6 and TRBJ1-3, reads GAGVSQSPRYKVTKRGQDVALRCDPISGHVSLYWYRQALGQGPEFLTYFNYEAQQDKSGLPNDRFSAERPEGSISTLTIQRTEQRDSAMYRCVSSSLTGSGNTIYFGEGSWLTVV.

The chain carries TRBV7-6 and TRBJ2-1, with D tentatively TRBD2 (7 bases). Trimming removed 4 bases from V and 5 bases from J, with 15 bases in between. CDR3 length equals 15 residues. From germline, CDR1 is SGHVS and CDR2 FNYEAQ. DNA of the CDR3: TGTGCCAGCAGCTCCCCGGGGGGCTTCGACAATGAGCAGTTCTTC. Translation: CASSSPGGFDNEQFF.

This chain joins TRBV7-6 and TRBJ1-5; D is uncertain. This CDR3 region has 16 residues. Germline CDR1 and CDR2: SGHVS and FNYEAQ. Trimming removed 0 bases from V and 8 bases from J, with 17 bases in between. The CDR3 loop is CASSLAPGGLSKPQHF. The CDR3 DNA reads as TGTGCCAGCAGCTTAGCGCCTGGAGGGCTAAGTAAGCCCCAGCATTTT.

The chain employs TRBV28 and TRBJ2-7; D is perhaps TRBD1 (5 bases). The CDR3 covers 13 residues. Looked up from germline, CDR1 is MDHEN and CDR2 is SYDVKM. Trimming removed 2 bases at V and 5 bases at J, with 10 bases between. CDR3 sequence: CASSLRGYDEQYF. The CDR3 nucleotides are TGTGCCAGCAGTTTAAGGGGTTACGACGAGCAGTACTTC. Using reference TRBV28 and TRBJ2-7 for the parts outside the CDR3, the full variable domain is DVKVTQSSRYLVKRTGEKVFLECVQDMDHENMFWYRQDPGLGLRLIYFSYDVKMKEKGDIPEGYSVSREKKERFSLILESASTNQTSMYLCASSLRGYDEQYFGPGTRLTVT.

This clonotype has more than one count but fewer than ten. This chain links TRBV2 with TRBJ1-1; D is unresolved. This CDR3 contains 10 residues. V was clipped by 6 bases and J by 4 bases, with 3 bases between them. Germline V gives CDR1 SNHLY, CDR2 FYNNEI. CDR3 in DNA: TGTGCCAGCAGGGGCACTGAAGCTTTCTTT. Protein sequence: CASRGTEAFF.

This clonotype was picked up many times. The CDR3 region has the DNA TGTGCCAGCAGCTCGGGACTAGTGACTGAGCAGTTCTTC. This translates into CASSSGLVTEQFF. The V call is TRBV28, the J call TRBJ2-1, with 8 bases lining up with TRBD2. The CDR3 covers 13 residues. Germline assignment: CDR1 MDHEN and CDR2 SYDVKM. With 6 bases clipped from V and 9 bases from J, the junction kept 7 bases outside the gene matches.

This clonotype was counted many times. The chain joins TRBV5-4 to TRBJ1-1; D uncertain. The CDR3 length is 14 residues. The germline V and J ends were trimmed by 0 bases and 1 base, with 7 bases remaining between them. CDR1 is SGHNT, CDR2 YYREEE, per germline (reference sequence). The CDR3 loop reads CASSLEAGNTEAFF. The CDR3 coding sequence is TGTGCCAGCAGCTTGGAGGCGGGGAACACTGAAGCTTTCTTT. Full variable domain (remainder filled in from reference TRBV5-4 and TRBJ1-1): ETGVTQSPTHLIKTRGQQVTLRCSSQSGHNTVSWYQQALGQGPQFIFQYYREEENGRGNFPPRFSGLQFPNYSSELNVNALELDDSALYLCASSLEAGNTEAFFGQGTRLTVV.